This T cell receptor (beta chain) was sequenced in a study of cytomegalovirus exposure and HLA in healthy donors. Study results and caveats: Under in vitro conditions, a few CMV-associated chains were confirmed as specific for CMV antigens. Later work associated roughly 17,000 TCR beta sequences with HLA alleles at 0.05 false discovery rate. About 87% or about 30% of the time was how often most TCR beta V segments were productive, according to an earlier analysis.

With 60 Vbeta and 13 Jbeta primers, the PCR was carried out. Method: immunoSEQ multiplex PCR; TCRdb's copy keeps in-frame clones and lacks some. The sample holds fewer than 200,000 clones, 65% to 75% seen once. The CDR3 totals 15 residues. The V and J ends lost 5 bases and 1 base, in that order; junction bases with no gene match: 5. CDR1 is MGHRA and CDR2 is YSYEKL in the germline V gene. Unrecorded immune exposure was likely among donors, who were nominally healthy when sampled. Concerning this clone itself: What it recognizes is unknown.

The V and J genes are TRBV4-1 and TRBJ1-2, with TRBD1 matching 9 bases. Sample: PBMCs. The source of this sequence is a human donor in good health. In DNA form, the CDR3 reads TGCGCCAGCAGCTTCCGACAGGGGGATAACTATGGCTACACCTTC. It yields the protein CASSFRQGDNYGYTF.